This TCR beta chain comes out of a study of blood T cells in healthy people across ages. V lost 6 bases and J lost 5; bases outside the gene matches: 11. CDR3 length: 16 amino acids. Per the germline V gene, CDR1 is MNHEY and CDR2 is SVGEGT. Sample-barcoded 5' priming and a J-beta primer mix drove a second PCR of roughly 6 to 12 cycles. All samples gave at least 2.5 million CDR3-containing paired-end reads. Using its own MiXCR run on the 5' RACE reads, TCRdb lists one record per CDR3 protein. This sample yields approximately 800,000 distinct CDR3 sequences, of which about 62% are seen a single time; about a quarter belongs to the top ten. This clonotype was observed a handful of times.

The rearrangement links TRBV6-2 or TRBV6-3 to TRBJ2-3, with TRBD2 matching over 10 bases. Sequenced sample: blood. This clonotype originated in a man aged 30-40 years in good health. The CDR3 DNA sequence: TGTGCCAGCAGGTTCGCTAGCGGGAGTTCATTAGATACGCAGTATTTT. It specifies CASRFASGSSLDTQYF.